This TCR beta chain was profiled in a study of T cell responses to AZD1222 COVID-19 vaccine. Produced via immunoSEQ multiplex PCR; TCRdb's table is partial and in-frame only. The sample yields 45,000 to 55,000 clones, roughly four fifths seen once. The CDR3 spans 15 residues. J gave up 6 bases and V 3 bases, and 7 bases lay outside the gene matches. Germline V gene data show CDR1 as LNHDA and CDR2 as SQIVND (reference sequence). Source: peripheral blood, taken on day 0 of AZD1222 vaccination. The rearrangement joins TRBV19 to TRBJ1-5; 8 bases are a match to TRBD1. This clonotype was obtained from an adult in good health. For the CDR3, the DNA is TGTGCCAGTAGTATCTCCCAGGGGGCGAGTCAGCCCCAGCATTTT. It yields the protein CASSISQGASQPQHF.